The TCR beta chain described here comes from a study of technical replicates of blood from a few donors. TCRdb's copy holds only in-frame clones and misses some; the assay was immunoSEQ multiplex PCR. Among 80,000 to 90,000 clones listed, 85% to 95% were seen once. Only one count was recorded for this clone. One end of the junction fails to match germline, which may point to a read error. The germline gives CDR1 SGDLS, CDR2 YYNGEE. The CDR3 has 11 residues. V gene TRBV9 combines with J gene TRBJ1-2, with TRBD1 matching 11 bases. This clonotype originated in a human donor in good health. Sequencing was performed on T cells isolated from PBMCs. The CDR3: CASNERGTGGF. The CDR3 DNA follows: TGTGCCAGCAACGAGAGGGGGACAGGGGGCTTC.